The clone carrying this TCR beta chain is medium-sized by share. The antigen remains unidentified. These data come from a study of vaccination and CD4 T cells after COVID-19. Specified treatment: approximately nine-day PBMC culture with coronavirus spike peptide pools or control peptides (ViraFEST assay). J was trimmed by 0 bases and V by 5 bases; bases with no gene match: 6. The CDR3 runs to 15 residues. Germline lookup yields CDR1 SGHNT and CDR2 YENEEA. Cultured CD4+ T cells had their DNA profiled by the Oncomine TCR Beta short-read assay. TCRdb ran MiXCR on the PCR reads and lists one entry per CDR3 protein. Among about 19,000 distinct CDR3 sequences listed, approximately 33% were seen once.

V is TRBV11-3 and J is TRBJ1-2, with 7 positions matching TRBD1. The sequenced material came from cultured CD4+ T cells from blood. The receptor was derived from a human donor with COVID-19. In DNA form, the CDR3 reads TGTGCCAGCAGCCCCAACAGGGGAGCTAACTATGGCTACACCTTC. Its protein product is CASSPNRGANYGYTF.